The next 8 T cell receptor beta chains were all read from a single sample in a study of CD8+ T cells in alopecia areata. The treatment here: oral pan-JAK inhibitor, 5-10 mg twice daily. Following RNA extraction, reverse transcription yielded cDNA that acted as the sequencing template. TCRdb keeps only in-frame clones here, not all; method: immunoSEQ multiplex PCR. In the table there are 80,000 or so clones, approximately 70% of which are singletons. This sample comprised CD8+ T cells sorted from blood, obtained at week 24, from a patient treated with tofacitinib. These receptors all come from a human donor with alopecia areata.

This sequence joins TRBV5-1 and TRBJ1-2; D might be TRBD1 (5 bases). Germline CDR1 is SGHRS and CDR2 is YFSETQ. The CDR3 covers 14 residues. Trimming removed 4 bases from V and 5 bases from J, with 15 bases in between. CDR3: CASSLPDRSYGYTF. The CDR3 DNA is TGCGCCAGCAGCCTCCCCGACAGAAGTTATGGCTACACCTTC.

The chain employs TRBV13 and TRBJ2-3; TRBD2 matches at 8 bases. The CDR3 is made up of 14 amino acids. J gave up 6 bases and V 3 bases, and 5 bases lay outside the gene matches. CDR1 PRHDT and CDR2 FYEKMQ come from the germline V gene (reference sequence). CDR3 coding DNA: TGTGCCAGCAGCTTTAGAGGGACTAGGGATACGCAGTATTTT. Protein sequence: CASSFRGTRDTQYF.

The chain couples TRBV7-9 to TRBJ2-7; 7 bases line up with TRBD1. Germline CDR1 SEHNR, CDR2 FQNEAQ (reference sequence). The CDR3 runs 14 residues. The J segment lost 3 bases and the V segment lost 4 bases, leaving 6 bases of the junction unmatched. CDR3 protein: CASSWDSSLYEQYF. The CDR3 nucleotides read TGTGCCAGCAGCTGGGACAGCTCCCTCTACGAGCAGTACTTC.

This sequence joins TRBV7-9 and TRBJ2-7, with 7 bases lining up with TRBD2. Germline assignment: CDR1 SEHNR and CDR2 FQNEAQ (reference sequence). This CDR3 spans 19 amino acids. V was clipped by 1 base and J by 4 bases; unmatched bases: 19. CDR3 sequence: CASSLVVGLGAGEAYEQYF. The CDR3 DNA reads as TGTGCCAGCAGCTTAGTAGTGGGGTTGGGTGCGGGAGAGGCGTACGAGCAGTACTTC.

The rearrangement joins TRBV19 to TRBJ1-1, with no clear D. Deletions cut 6 bases from V and 4 bases from J, with 12 bases between. Germline V lookup: CDR1 LNHDA, CDR2 SQIVND (reference sequence). The CDR3 length is 13 residues. The chain's CDR3 is CASSPLLGTEAFF. As DNA, the CDR3 is TGTGCCAGTAGCCCGCTTTTGGGCACTGAAGCTTTCTTT.

The gene calls are TRBV27 and TRBJ2-6; D perhaps matches TRBD2 (6 bases). The germline V gene encodes CDR1 MNHEY and CDR2 SMNVEV (reference sequence). The CDR3 runs 17 residues. V was shortened by 6 bases and J by 3 bases, with 18 bases between the two germline ends. CDR3 DNA sequence: TGTGCCAGCAGACTCTTAGGGCCGGAGGGTGGGGCCAACGTCCTGACTTTC. Protein: CASRLLGPEGGANVLTF.

This chain joins TRBV5-6 and TRBJ2-5; D is possibly TRBD2 (5 bases). V lost 0 bases and J 4 bases, leaving 10 bases between the germline ends. Germline V gives CDR1 SGHDT, CDR2 YYEEEE. CDR3 length: 14 residues. The CDR3 coding sequence is TGTGCCAGCAGCTTGGGGCTAGCCCGAGAGACCCAGTACTTC. Its translation is CASSLGLARETQYF.

J is TRBJ2-3 and V is TRBV9; 7 nucleotides align to TRBD2. Germline CDR1 SGDLS, CDR2 YYNGEE. With V trimmed by 0 bases and J by 4 bases, 5 bases remained unmatched. CDR3 length equals 15 residues. The DNA for the CDR3 is TGTGCCAGCAGCGTAGGGAGACTAGCCCCAGATACGCAGTATTTT. Its translation: CASSVGRLAPDTQYF.